This entry is about one T cell receptor beta chain. What it binds is not known. At baseline, cycle 4 day 1, and cycle 7 day 1, blood was sampled. The sample comes from a study of OX40 agonist ivuxolimab in advanced cancers. Study-level findings and limits: Researchers did not determine the expanded peripheral T cells' antigen specificity. The authors also found low normalized T-cell clonal expansion in some nonresponders.

Sequencing used immunoSEQ multiplex PCR; TCRdb keeps in-frame clones, though not all of them. This sample carries 71,000 or so clones, approximately 86% of them seen once, and the ten largest clones take around 0.99%. CDR3 length: 13 residues. V was pared by 11 bases and J by 0 bases, with 10 bases between. Germline CDR1 reads KGHSH; CDR2 reads LQKENI. This TCR was recovered from an adult with an advanced solid tumor such as melanoma, head and neck, liver or kidney cancer. This chain uses TRBV18 with TRBJ2-2, with a weak D call TRBD1 (5 bases). The sequencing used CD4+ or CD8+ T cells sorted from blood, collected in a trial of the OX40 agonist ivuxolimab. CDR3 sequence: CAGAGANTGELFF. As DNA, the CDR3 is TGTGCCGGGGCCGGCGCGAACACCGGGGAGCTGTTTTTT.